The source of this T cell receptor (beta chain) is a study of shared clonotypes between healthy human individuals. CD45RO-negative CD8 cells positively selected for CCR7 made up the naive population, which excluded terminally differentiated effector memory CD45RA+ cells. Measured with immunoSEQ multiplex PCR; TCRdb has only the in-frame clones, and not every one. The table records roughly 2.1 million clones, about 92% of them present only once. The ends lost 5 bases at V and 6 bases at J; junction bases unmatched: 9. Germline V gene sequence: CDR1 SEHNR, CDR2 FQNEAQ (reference sequence). This CDR3 is built from 14 residues.

This receptor was obtained from a man aged 18 to 29 in good health. Some clones in this sample may be carry-over from other donors' samples. V usage is TRBV7-9 and J usage is TRBJ1-1; 7 bases agree with TRBD1. Sequencing was carried out using naive CD8+ T cells from PBMCs. In nucleotides, the CDR3 is TGTGCCAGCAGCCCGACAGGGAATCCCTCTGAAGCTTTCTTT. This codes for CASSPTGNPSEAFF.